This entry is about one TCR beta chain. Trimming cost V 0 bases and J 2 bases, with 5 bases left between them. CDR1 and CDR2 (germline): SGDLS, YYNGEE. This CDR3 spans 13 amino acids. Clones were sequenced by immunoSEQ multiplex PCR, and TCRdb holds only the in-frame ones, with some missing. The sample carries about 63,000 clones, over 65% recorded once. Tumor or blood genomic DNA was sequenced, with inputs of about 600 ng to 6,004 ng. The sample comes from a study of T cells in tumors after PD-1 blockade. Study information: A subset received ongoing vismodegib 150 mg daily alongside anti-PD-1 therapy. Mean per blood sample: 113,528 templates (roughly 22,000-257,772), some 34,000 unique clonotypes.

This TCR was recovered from a human donor with basal cell carcinoma. The V call is TRBV9, the J call TRBJ1-2; D gene unclear. The sample in question was PBMCs, obtained after anti-PD-1 treatment. The CDR3 spells CASSVDSNYGYTF. The CDR3 DNA reads as TGTGCCAGCAGCGTAGATAGCAACTATGGCTACACCTTC.